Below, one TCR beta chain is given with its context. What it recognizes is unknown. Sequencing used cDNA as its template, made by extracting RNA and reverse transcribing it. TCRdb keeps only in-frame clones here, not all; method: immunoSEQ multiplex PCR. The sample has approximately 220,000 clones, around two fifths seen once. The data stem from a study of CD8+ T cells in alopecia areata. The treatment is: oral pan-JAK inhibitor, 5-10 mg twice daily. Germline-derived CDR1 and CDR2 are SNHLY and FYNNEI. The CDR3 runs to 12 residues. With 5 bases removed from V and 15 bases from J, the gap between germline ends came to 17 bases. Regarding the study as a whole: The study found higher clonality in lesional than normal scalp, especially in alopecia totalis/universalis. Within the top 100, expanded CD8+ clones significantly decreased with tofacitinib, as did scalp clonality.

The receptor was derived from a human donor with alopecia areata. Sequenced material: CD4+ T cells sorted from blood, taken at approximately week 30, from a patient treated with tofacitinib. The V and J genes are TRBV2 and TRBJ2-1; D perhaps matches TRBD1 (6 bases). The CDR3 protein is CASSYTPGHPFF. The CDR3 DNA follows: TGTGCCAGCAGTTACACCCCGGGACATCCGTTCTTC.